This T cell receptor (beta chain) was recovered during a study of cytomegalovirus exposure and HLA in healthy donors. Some clones are missing from TCRdb's copy, which holds only in-frame ones; the method was immunoSEQ multiplex PCR. The sample lists around 150,000 clones, 86% occurring once. Study-wide points: The study recorded about 150 TCR beta chains that were cytomegalovirus-associated. Most TCRs appeared rarely, but some public TCRs recurred in many donors. Reportedly, diagnosis of cytomegalovirus status by the classifier showed high specificity and sensitivity. The tendency of first-cohort TCR clusters to co-occur in the roughly 130 validation repertoires emerged from a later analysis.

Germline V gene data show CDR1 as LNHDA and CDR2 as SQIVND (reference sequence). The V and J ends lost 5 bases and 4 bases respectively, with 15 bases between them. The CDR3 length is 15 residues. Details on this clone: Its specificity is unknown.

The chain carries TRBV19 and TRBJ1-5; TRBD1 might be the D (5 bases). The receptor was derived from a woman aged 30 to 39 in good health and CMV-seronegative. The sequencing sample was made of PBMCs. In DNA, the CDR3 is TGTGCCAGTAGTGATAAAGCAGGGCGGAATCAGCCCCAGCATTTT. This codes for CASSDKAGRNQPQHF.